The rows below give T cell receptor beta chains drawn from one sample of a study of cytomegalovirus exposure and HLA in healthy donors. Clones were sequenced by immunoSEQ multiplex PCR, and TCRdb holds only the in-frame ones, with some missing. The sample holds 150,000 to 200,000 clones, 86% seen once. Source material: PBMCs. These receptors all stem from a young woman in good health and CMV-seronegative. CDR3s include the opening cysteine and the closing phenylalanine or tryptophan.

CDR3aa: CASSFRGISYEQYF; j_gene: TRBJ2-7; v_gene: TRBV27
CDR3aa: CASSSGTGEDGYTF; j_gene: TRBJ1-2; v_gene: TRBV27
CDR3aa: CASSQERVGTASYEQYF; j_gene: TRBJ2-7; v_gene: TRBV4-3
CDR3aa: CASTQDRGVGNEQFF; j_gene: TRBJ2-1; v_gene: TRBV19
CDR3aa: CASSGGPGRELFF; j_gene: TRBJ2-2; v_gene: TRBV6-5
CDR3aa: CATAGGTSKKLFF; j_gene: TRBJ1-4; v_gene: TRBV15
CDR3aa: CSVAGGNTEAFF; j_gene: TRBJ1-1; v_gene: TRBV29-1
CDR3aa: CSVYQGTNYGYTF; j_gene: TRBJ1-2; v_gene: TRBV29-1
CDR3aa: CASSYSTGNYGYTF; j_gene: TRBJ1-2; v_gene: TRBV6-6
CDR3aa: CASSYRTSETQYF; j_gene: TRBJ2-5; v_gene: TRBV27
CDR3aa: CASEGRDTEAFF; j_gene: TRBJ1-1; v_gene: TRBV12-5
CDR3aa: CASSVEGGGSGGNTIYF; j_gene: TRBJ1-3; v_gene: TRBV9
CDR3aa: CASSLPAGSSYTF; j_gene: TRBJ1-2; v_gene: TRBV5-6
CDR3aa: CASSQESGSSTGELFF; j_gene: TRBJ2-2; v_gene: TRBV14
CDR3aa: CASSPRGTDTQYF; j_gene: TRBJ2-3; v_gene: TRBV27
CDR3aa: CASSPLGLFYNEQFF; j_gene: TRBJ2-1; v_gene: TRBV4-1
CDR3aa: CASSVAGRESYEQYF; j_gene: TRBJ2-7; v_gene: TRBV9
CDR3aa: CASSYSSGEVTGELFF; j_gene: TRBJ2-2; v_gene: TRBV6-5
CDR3aa: CASSARQGGNQPQHF; j_gene: TRBJ1-5; v_gene: TRBV2
CDR3aa: CASSQHSGRRDEQFF; j_gene: TRBJ2-1; v_gene: TRBV4-3
CDR3aa: CASGIQNQPQHF; j_gene: TRBJ1-5; v_gene: TRBV6-1
CDR3aa: CATPGGTHAGVGEKLFF; j_gene: TRBJ1-4; v_gene: TRBV9
CDR3aa: CATGDSNQPQHF; j_gene: TRBJ1-5; v_gene: TRBV5-8
CDR3aa: CAISEGTGVAKLFF; j_gene: TRBJ1-4; v_gene: TRBV10-3
CDR3aa: CASSQRGHSRGRYGYTF; j_gene: TRBJ1-2; v_gene: TRBV14
CDR3aa: CASSLSGGANVLTF; j_gene: TRBJ2-6; v_gene: TRBV28
CDR3aa: CASSQGPGDQPQHF; j_gene: TRBJ1-5; v_gene: TRBV5-6
CDR3aa: CASSSMNTEAFF; j_gene: TRBJ1-1; v_gene: TRBV5-1
CDR3aa: CASSVDKGVMDAGANVLTF; j_gene: TRBJ2-6; v_gene: TRBV9